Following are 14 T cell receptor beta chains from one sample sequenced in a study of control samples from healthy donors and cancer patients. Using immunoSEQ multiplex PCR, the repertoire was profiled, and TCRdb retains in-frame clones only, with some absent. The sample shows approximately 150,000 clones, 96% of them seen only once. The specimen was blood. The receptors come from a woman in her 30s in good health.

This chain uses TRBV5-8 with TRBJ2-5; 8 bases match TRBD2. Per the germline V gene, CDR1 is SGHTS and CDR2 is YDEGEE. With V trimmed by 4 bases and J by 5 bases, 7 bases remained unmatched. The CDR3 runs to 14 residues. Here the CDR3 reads CASSGPGGLETQYF. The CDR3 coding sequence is TGTGCCAGCAGCGGCCCGGGGGGGCTGGAGACCCAGTACTTC.

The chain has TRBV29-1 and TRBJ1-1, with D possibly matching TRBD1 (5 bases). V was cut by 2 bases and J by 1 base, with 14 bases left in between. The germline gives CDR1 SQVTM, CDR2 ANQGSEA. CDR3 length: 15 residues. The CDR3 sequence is CSVEQLTAQNTEAFF. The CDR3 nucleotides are TGCAGCGTTGAACAATTGACAGCACAGAACACTGAAGCTTTCTTT.

The CDR3 reads CASSQDGLAGLSSYEQYF. The CDR3 DNA reads TGCGCCAGCAGCCAAGACGGACTAGCGGGGCTCAGCTCCTACGAGCAGTACTTC. This chain links TRBV4-1 with TRBJ2-7; 12 bases map to TRBD2. CDR1 MGHRA and CDR2 YSYEKL come from the germline V gene. The junction had 6 bases not matched to a gene; V was cut back by 0 bases and J by 0 bases. The CDR3 extends over 18 amino acids.

The chain's CDR3 is CASSPMRGRGNYGYTF. CDR3 in DNA: TGTGCCAGCAGTCCGATGAGAGGCAGGGGTAACTATGGCTACACCTTC. The V gene is TRBV2, the J gene TRBJ1-2; TRBD1 is a possible D gene (6 bases). V gave up 5 bases and J gave up 1 base, with 17 bases separating them. Germline CDR1 is SNHLY and CDR2 is FYNNEI. The CDR3 sequence is 16 residues long.

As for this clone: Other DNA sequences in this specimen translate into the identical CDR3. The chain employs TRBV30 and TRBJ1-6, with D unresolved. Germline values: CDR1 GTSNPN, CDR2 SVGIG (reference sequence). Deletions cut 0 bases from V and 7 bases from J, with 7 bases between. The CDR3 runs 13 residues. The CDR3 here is CAWSVGPNSPLHF. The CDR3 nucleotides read TGTGCCTGGAGTGTAGGTCCGAATTCACCCCTCCACTTT.

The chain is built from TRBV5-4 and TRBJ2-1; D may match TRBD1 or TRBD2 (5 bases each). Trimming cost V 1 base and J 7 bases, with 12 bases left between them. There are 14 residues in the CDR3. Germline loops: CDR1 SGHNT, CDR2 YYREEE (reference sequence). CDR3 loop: CASSLTGQRNEQFF. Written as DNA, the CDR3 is TGTGCCAGCAGCTTGACGGGGCAGCGGAATGAGCAGTTCTTC.

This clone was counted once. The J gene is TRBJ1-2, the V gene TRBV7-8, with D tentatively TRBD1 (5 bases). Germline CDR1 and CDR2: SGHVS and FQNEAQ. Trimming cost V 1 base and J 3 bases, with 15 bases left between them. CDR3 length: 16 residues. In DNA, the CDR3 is TGTGCCAGCAGCTTAGTTTCGTGGGGCAGCTACTATGGCTACACCTTC. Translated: CASSLVSWGSYYGYTF.

This chain's CDR3 is CASSQGNQPQHF. The CDR3 DNA sequence: TGTGCCAGCAGTCAGGGAAATCAGCCCCAGCATTTT. J is TRBJ1-5 and V is TRBV27, with a weak D call TRBD1 (5 bases). Germline CDR1 MNHEY, CDR2 SMNVEV (reference sequence). Trimming stripped 5 bases from V and 4 bases from J, with 6 bases between. The CDR3 has 12 amino acids.

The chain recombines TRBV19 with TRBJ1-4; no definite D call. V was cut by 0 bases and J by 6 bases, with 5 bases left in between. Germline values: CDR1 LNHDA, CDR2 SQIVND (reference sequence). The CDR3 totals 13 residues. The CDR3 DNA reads TGTGCCAGTAGTATAGATCAGGATGAAAAACTGTTTTTT. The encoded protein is CASSIDQDEKLFF.

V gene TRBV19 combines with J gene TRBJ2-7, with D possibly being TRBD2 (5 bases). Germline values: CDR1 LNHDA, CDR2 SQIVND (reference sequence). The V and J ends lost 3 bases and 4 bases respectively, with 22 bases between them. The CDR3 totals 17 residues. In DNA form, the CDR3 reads TGTGCCAGTAGTATCGGACTCGGCTCAGTCGCCCGGTACGAGCAGTACTTC. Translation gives CASSIGLGSVARYEQYF.

CDR3 sequence reads: CASSAGPMQFF. The CDR3 DNA sequence: TGTGCCAGCAGCGCTGGGCCGATGCAGTTCTTC. The chain recombines TRBV5-6 with TRBJ2-1, with D hard to call. The V end lost 4 bases, the J end lost 12 bases, and 11 bases lay between the germline ends. Germline V CDR1 and CDR2: SGHDT, YYEEEE. The CDR3 extends over 11 amino acids.

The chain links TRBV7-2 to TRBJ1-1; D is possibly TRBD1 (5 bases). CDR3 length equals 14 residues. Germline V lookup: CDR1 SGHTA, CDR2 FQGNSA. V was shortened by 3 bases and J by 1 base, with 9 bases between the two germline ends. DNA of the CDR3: TGTGCCAGCAGCTTCCGCGGGACGAACACTGAAGCTTTCTTT. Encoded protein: CASSFRGTNTEAFF.

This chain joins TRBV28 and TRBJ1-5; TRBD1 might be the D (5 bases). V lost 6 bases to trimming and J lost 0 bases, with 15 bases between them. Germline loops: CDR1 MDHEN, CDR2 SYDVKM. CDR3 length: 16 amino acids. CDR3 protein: CASSPQPGTSNQPQHF. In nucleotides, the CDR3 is TGTGCCAGCAGCCCACAGCCGGGGACTAGCAATCAGCCCCAGCATTTT. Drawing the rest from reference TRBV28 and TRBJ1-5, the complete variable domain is DVKVTQSSRYLVKRTGEKVFLECVQDMDHENMFWYRQDPGLGLRLIYFSYDVKMKEKGDIPEGYSVSREKKERFSLILESASTNQTSMYLCASSPQPGTSNQPQHFGDGTRLSIL.

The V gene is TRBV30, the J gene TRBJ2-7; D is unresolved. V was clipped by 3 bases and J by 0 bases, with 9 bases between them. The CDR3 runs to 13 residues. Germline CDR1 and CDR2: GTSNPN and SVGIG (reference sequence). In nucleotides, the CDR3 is TGTGCCTGGAGCGTAGGTTCCTCCTACGAGCAGTACTTC. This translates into CAWSVGSSYEQYF.